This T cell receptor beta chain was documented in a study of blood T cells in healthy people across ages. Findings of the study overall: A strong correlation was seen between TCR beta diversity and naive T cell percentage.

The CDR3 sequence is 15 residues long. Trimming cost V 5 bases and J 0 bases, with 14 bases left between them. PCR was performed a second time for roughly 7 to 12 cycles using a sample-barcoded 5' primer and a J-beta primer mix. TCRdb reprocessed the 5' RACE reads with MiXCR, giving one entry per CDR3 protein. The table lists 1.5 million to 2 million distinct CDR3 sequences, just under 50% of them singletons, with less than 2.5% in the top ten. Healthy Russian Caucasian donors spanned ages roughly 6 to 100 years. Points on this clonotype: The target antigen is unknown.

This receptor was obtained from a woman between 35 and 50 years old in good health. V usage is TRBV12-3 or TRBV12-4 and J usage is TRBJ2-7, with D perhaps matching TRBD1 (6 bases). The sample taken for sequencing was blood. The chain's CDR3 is CASSHRATISYEQYF. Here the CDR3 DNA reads TGTGCCAGCAGTCACAGGGCTACCATCTCCTACGAGCAGTACTTC.